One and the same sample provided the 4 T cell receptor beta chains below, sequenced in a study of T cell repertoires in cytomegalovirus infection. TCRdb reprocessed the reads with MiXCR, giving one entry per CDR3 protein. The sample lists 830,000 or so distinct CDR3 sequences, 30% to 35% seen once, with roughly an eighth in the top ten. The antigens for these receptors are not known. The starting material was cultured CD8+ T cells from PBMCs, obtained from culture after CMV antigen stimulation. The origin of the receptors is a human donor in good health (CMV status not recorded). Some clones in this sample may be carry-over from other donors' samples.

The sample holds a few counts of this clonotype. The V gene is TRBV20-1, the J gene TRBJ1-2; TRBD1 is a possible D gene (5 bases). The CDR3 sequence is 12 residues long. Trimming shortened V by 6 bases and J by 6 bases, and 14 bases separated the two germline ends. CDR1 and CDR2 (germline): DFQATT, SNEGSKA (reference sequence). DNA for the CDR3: TGCAGTGCGCCGAAGGGGAGCAATGGCTACACCTTC. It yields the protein CSAPKGSNGYTF.

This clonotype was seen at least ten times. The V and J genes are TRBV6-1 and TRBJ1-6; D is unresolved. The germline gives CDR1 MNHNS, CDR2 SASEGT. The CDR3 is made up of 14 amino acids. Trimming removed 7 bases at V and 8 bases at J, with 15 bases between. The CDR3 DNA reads TGTGCCAGCATGTCCGTGGGGTACGATTCACCCCTCCACTTT. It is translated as CASMSVGYDSPLHF.

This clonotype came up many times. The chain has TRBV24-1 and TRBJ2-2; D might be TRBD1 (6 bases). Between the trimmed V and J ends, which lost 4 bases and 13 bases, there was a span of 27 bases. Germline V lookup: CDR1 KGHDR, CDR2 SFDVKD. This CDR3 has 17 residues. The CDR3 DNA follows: TGTGCCACCAGTGACCCCAGGGGCGACCATCCCAATGGGCGGCTGTTTTTT. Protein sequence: CATSDPRGDHPNGRLFF.

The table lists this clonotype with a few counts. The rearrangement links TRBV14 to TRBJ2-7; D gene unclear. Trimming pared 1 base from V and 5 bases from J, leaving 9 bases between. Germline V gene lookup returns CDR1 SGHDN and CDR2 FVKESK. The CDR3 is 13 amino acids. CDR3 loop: CASSQGEDDEQYF. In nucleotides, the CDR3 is TGTGCCAGCAGCCAAGGAGAAGATGACGAGCAGTACTTC.